This is a list of T cell receptor beta chains from one sample in a study of blood T cell repertoires in COVID-19. Clones were read by immunoSEQ multiplex PCR, and TCRdb kept only the in-frame ones, dropping some. The data hold over 200,000 clones, with 89% observed a single time. The sequencing sample was made of peripheral blood. These receptors were collected from a man aged 60 to 75 who had recovered from COVID-19. Both conserved end residues are part of each CDR3. Each record gives: V gene, J gene, clone size, D gene, CDR3 protein, CDR3 DNA. D genes are given only for firm matches. The listing skips clone size in some rows; elsewhere it reads once, few, many or a size class.

TRBV4-2	TRBJ2-2	few	NA	CASSKMDSSTGELFF	TGTGCCAGCAGTAAAATGGACTCCAGCACCGGGGAGCTGTTTTTT
TRBV5-1	TRBJ2-3	NA	NA	CASSLYGGQDTQYF	TGCGCCAGCAGCTTGTACGGGGGTCAAGATACGCAGTATTTT
TRBV11-2	TRBJ2-1	NA	NA	CASSPSRRGPYNEQFF	TGTGCCAGCAGCCCATCCCGGCGGGGGCCTTACAATGAGCAGTTCTTC
TRBV19	TRBJ2-1	NA	TRBD2	CASSKLAGVSSYNEQFF	TGTGCCAGTAGTAAACTAGCGGGGGTTAGCTCCTACAATGAGCAGTTCTTC
TRBV7-9	TRBJ1-6	NA	NA	CASSSPRSRGRDGNSPLHF	TGTGCCAGCAGCTCCCCCCGTAGTAGGGGGAGGGACGGGAATTCACCCCTCCACTTT
TRBV19	TRBJ2-3	NA	NA	CASSRRDFPSTDTQYF	TGTGCCAGTAGTAGACGGGACTTTCCTTCCACAGATACGCAGTATTTT
TRBV7-9	TRBJ2-7	NA	TRBD1	CASSWHRGSYEQYF	TGTGCCAGCAGCTGGCACAGGGGCTCCTACGAGCAGTACTTC
TRBV20-1	TRBJ2-5	NA	TRBD1	CSGGQGETQYF	TGCAGTGGGGGACAGGGAGAGACCCAGTACTTC
TRBV4-3	TRBJ2-3	NA	NA	CASSQDLGTDTQYF	TGCGCCAGCAGCCAAGATTTAGGCACAGATACGCAGTATTTT
TRBV5-1	TRBJ2-1	NA	TRBD2	CASSLSLAGVRNEQFF	TGCGCCAGCAGCTTGAGTCTAGCGGGAGTGCGTAATGAGCAGTTCTTC
TRBV20-1	TRBJ1-2	NA	NA	CSADGGYGYTF	TGCAGTGCTGACGGAGGCTATGGCTACACCTTC
TRBV19	TRBJ2-7	NA	NA	CASSIQGMSGPREQYF	TGTGCCAGTAGTATTCAGGGGATGTCTGGACCACGCGAGCAGTACTTC
TRBV10-1	TRBJ2-2	NA	TRBD2	CASRHPAGSTGELFF	TGCGCCAGCCGTCATCCAGCGGGGAGTACCGGGGAGCTGTTTTTT
TRBV7-2	TRBJ2-3	NA	NA	CASSPATSTDTQYF	TGTGCCAGCAGCCCGGCGACTAGCACAGATACGCAGTATTTT
TRBV19	TRBJ2-3	NA	NA	CASRQGGTDTQYF	TGTGCCAGTAGGCAAGGGGGCACAGATACGCAGTATTTT
TRBV12-5	TRBJ1-2	few	TRBD1	CASGLGGTAYGYTF	TGTGCTAGTGGTTTGGGGGGGACAGCCTATGGCTACACCTTC
TRBV7-2	TRBJ2-5	once	TRBD1	CASSPRQGVQETQYF	TGTGCCAGCAGCCCCCGACAGGGTGTTCAAGAGACCCAGTACTTC
TRBV12-3/TRBV12-4	TRBJ1-4	NA	NA	CASSQNANEKLFF	TGTGCCAGCAGTCAGAACGCTAATGAAAAACTGTTTTTT
TRBV29-1	TRBJ2-1	NA	TRBD2	CSVVLADYYNEQFF	TGCAGCGTTGTCCTAGCGGACTATTACAATGAGCAGTTCTTC
TRBV4-2	TRBJ1-6	NA	TRBD1	CASSQDRQGGIPLHF	TGTGCCAGCAGCCAAGATCGACAGGGTGGGATACCCCTCCACTTT
TRBV19	TRBJ1-4	NA	NA	CASSMFSLELGKLFF	TGTGCCAGTAGTATGTTTTCTCTCGAGCTAGGAAAACTGTTTTTT
TRBV5-1	TRBJ2-7	NA	NA	CASSLGGALSYEQYF	TGCGCCAGCAGCTTGGGGGGAGCCCTATCCTACGAGCAGTACTTC
TRBV18	TRBJ1-3	NA	NA	CASSREGKSFSGNTIYF	TGTGCCAGCTCACGGGAGGGGAAGTCTTTCTCTGGAAACACCATATATTTT
TRBV30	TRBJ1-3	NA	NA	CAWTNAGGWAGNTIYF	TGTGCCTGGACCAACGCGGGAGGGTGGGCTGGAAACACCATATATTTT
TRBV3-1/TRBV3-2	TRBJ1-6	NA	TRBD1	CASSQEAGGYNSPLHF	TGTGCCAGCAGCCAAGAGGCAGGGGGCTACAATTCACCCCTCCACTTT
TRBV5-1	TRBJ2-2	NA	NA	CASSLSTVNTGELFF	TGCGCCAGCAGCTTGAGCACAGTGAACACCGGGGAGCTGTTTTTT
TRBV3-1/TRBV3-2	TRBJ1-5	NA	TRBD1	CASSRRGHNQPQHF	TGTGCCAGCAGCCGAAGGGGGCATAATCAGCCCCAGCATTTT
TRBV20-1	TRBJ1-1	NA	NA	CSASLGREDTEAFF	TGCAGTGCTAGTCTGGGCAGGGAGGACACTGAAGCTTTCTTT
TRBV7-2	TRBJ2-3	NA	TRBD2	CASSVPAGGTDTQYF	TGTGCCAGCAGTGTCCCCGCGGGAGGTACAGATACGCAGTATTTT
TRBV9	TRBJ1-6	NA	TRBD1	CASSRQGRNSPLHF	TGTGCCAGCAGCCGACAGGGAAGGAATTCACCCCTCCACTTT
TRBV7-3	TRBJ2-7	NA	TRBD2	CASSLGLAGVYEQYF	TGTGCCAGCAGCCTGGGACTAGCGGGAGTCTACGAGCAGTACTTC
TRBV18	TRBJ2-3	NA	NA	CASSSQGSTDTQYF	TGTGCCAGCTCGTCACAGGGCTCGACAGATACGCAGTATTTT
TRBV5-1	TRBJ2-1	NA	TRBD2	CASSLVGGGPFFNEQFF	TGCGCCAGCAGCTTGGTGGGGGGAGGGCCCTTTTTCAATGAGCAGTTCTTC
TRBV7-2	TRBJ2-7	NA	TRBD2	CASSHPGLAVYEQYF	TGTGCCAGCAGCCACCCGGGACTAGCGGTTTACGAGCAGTACTTC
TRBV19	TRBJ2-7	NA	TRBD1	CASSAIAGGAYEQYF	TGTGCCAGTAGTGCAATCGCAGGGGGAGCCTACGAGCAGTACTTC